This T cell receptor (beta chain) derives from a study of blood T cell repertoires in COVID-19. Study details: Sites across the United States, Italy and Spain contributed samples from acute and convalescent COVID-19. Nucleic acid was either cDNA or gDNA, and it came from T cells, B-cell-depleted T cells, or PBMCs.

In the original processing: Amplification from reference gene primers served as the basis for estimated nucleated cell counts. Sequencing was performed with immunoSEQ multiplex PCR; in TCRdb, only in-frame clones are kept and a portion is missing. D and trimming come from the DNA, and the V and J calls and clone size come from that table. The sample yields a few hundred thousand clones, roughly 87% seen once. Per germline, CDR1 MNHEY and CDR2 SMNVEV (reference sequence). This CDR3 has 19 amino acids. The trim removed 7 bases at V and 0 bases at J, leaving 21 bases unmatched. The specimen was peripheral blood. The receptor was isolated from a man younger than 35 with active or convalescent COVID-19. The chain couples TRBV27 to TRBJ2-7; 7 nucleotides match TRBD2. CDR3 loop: CASKGPHRTARGSSYEQYF. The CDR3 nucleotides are TGTGCCAGCAAGGGGCCCCACAGGACCGCGCGCGGGAGCTCCTACGAGCAGTACTTC.